The 29 T cell receptor beta chains reported below all come from one sample, sequenced in a study of Tregs in tolerant kidney transplant recipients (dated by TCRdb to between 2018 and 2020). Library construction relied on the immunoSEQ multiplex PCR assay. TCRdb provides this immuneACCESS table in a form limited to in-frame rearrangements. Some clones are lacking; in checked studies, under half of them reflect an unresolved V gene, and why the rest are absent is not known. This sample has 55,000 to 75,000 clones in its table, and about 90% of those were observed once. More than 3% of the sample belongs to the ten largest clones. The time point label of this sample denotes: 6 months after combined kidney and bone marrow transplant. Related donors were used in the transplants with nonmyeloablative bone marrow transplantation, and mixed chimerism was transient in the human trials. This sample comprised CD4+ T cells from blood (PBMCs), obtained 6 months after the transplant. All receptors come from a human patient who received a combined kidney and bone marrow transplant. After a transplant, some T cells may be the graft donor's own cells.

V usage is TRBV5-1 and J usage is TRBJ2-2, with 8 bases matching TRBD1. Germline V lookup: CDR1 SGHRS, CDR2 YFSETQ. V trimming: 4 bases; J trimming: 8 bases; junction bases outside the gene matches: 7. The CDR3 loop spans 14 amino acids. CDR3 protein: CASSLRTGSGELFF. CDR3 nucleotides: TGCGCCAGCAGCCTTAGGACAGGGAGTGGGGAGCTGTTTTTT. The full variable domain, rest sourced from reference TRBV5-1 and TRBJ2-2, is KAGVTQTPRYLIKTRGQQVTLSCSPISGHRSVSWYQQTPGQGLQFLFEYFSETQRNKGNFPGRFSGRQFSNSRSEMNVSTLELGDSALYLCASSLRTGSGELFFGEGSRLTVL.

A single count supports this clone. The chain carries TRBV6-5 and TRBJ2-1; TRBD2 matches 8 bases. The trim removed 2 bases at V and 0 bases at J, leaving 3 bases unmatched. In germline, CDR1 is MNHEY, CDR2 SVGAGI. This CDR3 region has 16 residues. The CDR3 here is CASSYPGGSSYNEQFF. The CDR3 DNA reads as TGTGCCAGCAGTTACCCGGGAGGGTCCTCCTACAATGAGCAGTTCTTC.

The rearrangement uses TRBV4-1 and TRBJ2-5; 10 nucleotides agree with TRBD2. CDR1 and CDR2 (germline): MGHRA, YSYEKL. The CDR3 length is 16 residues. V gave up 2 bases and J gave up 6 bases; unmatched junction bases: 9. CDR3 bases: TGCGCCAGCAGCCAAATCCAGCGGGGGGGCATAAAGACCCAGTACTTC. Its protein is CASSQIQRGGIKTQYF.

The chain uses TRBV7-9 and TRBJ2-5; 10 positions agree with TRBD2. The CDR3 length is 15 residues. V shed 5 bases, J shed 5 bases, and the junction held 8 bases outside the gene matches. The V gene's germline CDR1 is SEHNR and CDR2 FQNEAQ (reference sequence). As DNA, the CDR3 is TGTGCCAGCAGCACAAGCGGGGGGGCCTCGGAGACCCAGTACTTC. Its translation is CASSTSGGASETQYF.

The V and J genes are TRBV5-1 and TRBJ2-1; no definite D call. CDR1 SGHRS and CDR2 YFSETQ come from the germline V gene. V lost 0 bases and J 4 bases, leaving 2 bases between the germline ends. The CDR3 is 12 residues long. This CDR3 is CASSLVYNEQFF. The CDR3 nucleotides are TGCGCCAGCAGCTTGGTATACAATGAGCAGTTCTTC.

The V call is TRBV19, the J call TRBJ1-2, with D perhaps matching TRBD1 (6 bases). Germline CDR1 and CDR2: LNHDA and SQIVND (reference sequence). The CDR3 loop spans 13 amino acids. Trimming pared 5 bases from V and 6 bases from J, leaving 13 bases between. The CDR3 nucleotides are TGTGCCAGTAGTCCCCGGGCAGGGGATGGCTACACCTTC. This sequence encodes CASSPRAGDGYTF.

The chain couples TRBV19 to TRBJ2-4; 14 bases are shared with TRBD2. The germline V gene encodes CDR1 LNHDA and CDR2 SQIVND (reference sequence). The CDR3 length is 19 residues. V lost 4 bases, J lost 0 bases, and 8 bases stayed unmatched. CDR3 DNA: TGTGCCAGTAGTAAACCCCGGACTAGCGGGGGGATAGCCAAAAACATTCAGTACTTC. Residues: CASSKPRTSGGIAKNIQYF.

Concerning this clone itself: The sample holds other DNA sequences that translate to the same CDR3. V gene TRBV4-2 combines with J gene TRBJ1-6; weak D call: TRBD1 (6 bases). The V end lost 2 bases, the J end lost 13 bases, and 21 bases lay between the germline ends. The CDR3 extends over 16 amino acids. Germline assignment: CDR1 LGHNA and CDR2 YNFKEQ. The CDR3 here is CASSQSPNRVNSPLHF. In nucleotides, the CDR3 is TGTGCCAGCAGCCAAAGCCCGAACAGGGTAAACTCCCCCCTCCACTTT.

This chain uses TRBV14 with TRBJ2-3; tentative D call: TRBD1 (6 bases). V gave up 1 base and J gave up 6 bases, with 17 bases separating them. CDR3 length equals 16 residues. Germline V CDR1 and CDR2: SGHDN, FVKESK. CDR3 residues: CASSQGTGNVLDTQYF. The CDR3 DNA follows: TGTGCCAGCAGCCAAGGTACAGGGAATGTGCTGGATACGCAGTATTTT.

The chain employs TRBV15 and TRBJ2-5; 10 bases match TRBD1. The DNA matches TRBJ2-7 better at its end, which makes the J call doubtful. This CDR3 contains 16 residues. Germline V CDR1 and CDR2: LNHNV, YYDKDF (reference sequence). The CDR3 reads CATSRGRGTGVFEQYF. CDR3 sequence (DNA): TGTGCCACCAGCAGAGGAAGAGGGACAGGGGTATTCGAGCAGTACTTC.

The V and J genes are TRBV19 and TRBJ2-7; 7 bases match TRBD2. Germline V gene data show CDR1 as LNHDA and CDR2 as SQIVND (reference sequence). CDR3 length: 15 residues. V lost 10 bases, J lost 2 bases, and 14 bases stayed unmatched. The CDR3 spells CATTARAGEAYEQYF. The CDR3 DNA is TGTGCCACAACGGCTAGGGCGGGAGAGGCCTACGAGCAGTACTTC. Looking up the rest from reference TRBV19 and TRBJ2-7 gives the full variable domain: DGGITQSPKYLFRKEGQNVTLSCEQNLNHDAMYWYRQDPGQGLRLIYYSQIVNDFQKGDIAEGYSVSREKKESFPLTVTSAQKNPTAFYLCATTARAGEAYEQYFGPGTRLTVT.

This clone has just one count. The rearrangement links TRBV4-2 to TRBJ2-1, with D possibly being TRBD1 (5 bases). The CDR3 extends over 16 amino acids. The germline V gene encodes CDR1 LGHNA and CDR2 YNFKEQ. The V end lost 2 bases, the J end lost 6 bases, and 17 bases lay between the germline ends. CDR3 residues: CASSQFTGRVLNEQFF. CDR3 nucleotide sequence: TGTGCCAGCAGCCAATTCACAGGCAGGGTCCTCAATGAGCAGTTCTTC.

This chain joins TRBV27 and TRBJ2-3, with D possibly matching TRBD1 (6 bases). Germline-derived CDR1 and CDR2 are MNHEY and SMNVEV (reference sequence). The CDR3 consists of 16 residues. With 5 bases removed from V and 1 base from J, the gap between germline ends came to 16 bases. The CDR3 reads CASSPLLRQGTDTQYF. In DNA form, the CDR3 reads TGTGCCAGCAGTCCCCTTTTACGACAGGGCACAGATACGCAGTATTTT.

This clone has just a few counts. V is TRBV10-3 and J is TRBJ1-1; TRBD1 aligns across 8 bases. The CDR3 extends over 12 amino acids. Germline V gene data show CDR1 as ENHRY and CDR2 as SYGVKD. The J segment lost 6 bases and the V segment lost 11 bases, leaving 8 bases of the junction unmatched. CDR3 DNA sequence: TGTGCCGCAACAGGGGGATGGTCTGAAGCTTTCTTT. It is translated as CAATGGWSEAFF.

The V and J genes are TRBV29-1 and TRBJ1-2, with 7 nucleotides matching TRBD1. The V gene's germline CDR1 is SQVTM and CDR2 ANQGSEA. This CDR3 contains 12 residues. CDR3 nucleotide sequence: TGCAATGTGAGGACAGGCTCGAGCGGCTACACCTTC. Protein sequence: CNVRTGSSGYTF.

The CDR3 is CASSEYRGMKLFF. The CDR3 DNA follows: TGTGCCAGCAGTGAGTACAGGGGGATGAAACTGTTTTTT. The chain is built from TRBV25-1 and TRBJ1-4; TRBD1 aligns across 8 bases. The germline V gene encodes CDR1 MGHDK and CDR2 SYGVNS. This CDR3 comprises 13 residues. V lost 3 bases, J lost 11 bases, and 5 bases stayed unmatched.

This clone was observed a single time. V usage is TRBV9 and J usage is TRBJ2-7, with 7 bases fitting TRBD1. CDR1 is SGDLS and CDR2 is YYNGEE in the germline V gene. V was pared by 4 bases and J by 3 bases, with 7 bases of the junction left unmatched. This CDR3 region has 14 residues. The CDR3 region has the DNA TGTGCCAGCAGCAACGGACAGGATTTCTACGAGCAGTACTTC. This sequence encodes CASSNGQDFYEQYF.

This chain uses TRBV19 with TRBJ1-2, with 10 bases identical to TRBD1. CDR1 and CDR2 (germline): LNHDA, SQIVND (reference sequence). The trim removed 3 bases at V and 4 bases at J, leaving 5 bases unmatched. The CDR3 extends over 15 amino acids. The chain's CDR3 is CASSIETGGGYGYTF. For the CDR3, the DNA is TGTGCCAGTAGTATCGAGACAGGGGGCGGCTATGGCTACACCTTC. Based on the CDR3 plus reference TRBV19 and TRBJ1-2, the full variable domain is DGGITQSPKYLFRKEGQNVTLSCEQNLNHDAMYWYRQDPGQGLRLIYYSQIVNDFQKGDIAEGYSVSREKKESFPLTVTSAQKNPTAFYLCASSIETGGGYGYTFGSGTRLTVV.

The rearrangement uses TRBV2 and TRBJ1-6, with 9 bases fitting TRBD1. CDR1 is SNHLY, CDR2 FYNNEI, per germline. J lost 10 bases, V lost 6 bases, and 7 bases had no gene match. This CDR3 contains 14 residues. CDR3 loop: CASRKTGGQSPLHF. DNA of the CDR3: TGTGCCAGCAGAAAGACAGGGGGACAGTCACCCCTCCACTTT.

The chain employs TRBV10-3 and TRBJ2-3, with D possibly TRBD2 on 5 matching bases. Trimming took 4 bases from V and 1 from J, leaving 9 bases between them. Germline lookup yields CDR1 ENHRY and CDR2 SYGVKD. The CDR3 has 14 residues. The CDR3 sequence: CAISGRGRTDTQYF. CDR3 nucleotides: TGTGCCATCAGTGGACGCGGGCGCACAGATACGCAGTATTTT.

As for this clone: Other DNA sequences from this sample encode an identical CDR3 as well. The chain couples TRBV5-4 to TRBJ1-6, with TRBD1 matching 8 bases. The CDR3 covers 17 residues. Trimming removed 0 bases from V and 9 bases from J; junction bases left unmatched: 11. CDR1 and CDR2 from the germline V gene are SGHNT and YYREEE (reference sequence). This CDR3 reads CASSLDARGRGASPLHF. CDR3 DNA sequence: TGTGCCAGCAGCTTGGACGCCAGGGGGCGCGGGGCTTCACCCCTCCACTTT.

This clone has a handful of counts. V is TRBV10-3 and J is TRBJ1-1; unclear D gene. The V end lost 3 bases, the J end lost 10 bases, and 15 bases lay between the germline ends. The germline V gene has CDR1 ENHRY and CDR2 SYGVKD. The CDR3 has 13 amino acids. The CDR3 region is CAISDVGNRGAFF. CDR3 DNA sequence: TGTGCCATCAGTGATGTTGGCAATCGTGGAGCTTTCTTT.

The CDR3 region is CASGDRIGEQYF. CDR3 sequence (DNA): TGTGCCAGCGGGGACAGGATAGGCGAGCAGTACTTC. V gene TRBV6-5 combines with J gene TRBJ2-7; the match to TRBD1 covers 8 bases. CDR3 size: 12 residues. The trim removed 8 bases at V and 6 bases at J, leaving 6 bases unmatched. Germline assignment: CDR1 MNHEY and CDR2 SVGAGI.

The chain has TRBV4-2 and TRBJ2-1; tentative D call: TRBD2 (5 bases). V was pared by 0 bases and J by 12 bases, with 15 bases between. Germline V lookup: CDR1 LGHNA, CDR2 YNFKEQ. This CDR3 has 14 residues. The CDR3 DNA is TGTGCCAGCAGCCAAGACCCGACTACAAAACCGCAGTTCTTC. Its translation: CASSQDPTTKPQFF.

This clone was seen a few times. V usage is TRBV7-3 and J usage is TRBJ2-1; weak D call: TRBD1 (7 bases). Per the germline V gene, CDR1 is SGHTA and CDR2 is FQGTGA. CDR3 length: 17 residues. The V gene lost 5 bases and the J gene lost 9 bases, with 26 bases spanning the gap. This CDR3 is CASSLLPQGTGVGEQFF. The CDR3 DNA reads TGTGCCAGCAGCCTCCTACCACAGGGGACGGGGGTTGGTGAGCAGTTCTTC.

The chain carries TRBV27 and TRBJ2-1, with 8 bases identical to TRBD2. The CDR3 extends over 13 amino acids. V lost 3 bases to trimming and J lost 10 bases; unmatched junction nucleotides: 5. Germline V CDR1 and CDR2: MNHEY, SMNVEV (reference sequence). Here the CDR3 reads CASSFREGGEQFF. The CDR3 coding sequence is TGTGCCAGCAGTTTTCGGGAGGGTGGAGAGCAGTTCTTC.

V and J are TRBV5-1 and TRBJ2-5, with D perhaps matching TRBD2 (6 bases). The V and J ends lost 2 bases and 1 base respectively, with 9 bases between them. The CDR3 contains 14 residues. Germline V gene sequence: CDR1 SGHRS, CDR2 YFSETQ. CDR3 DNA: TGCGCCAGCAGCTTCGGACTACCCCAAGAGACCCAGTACTTC. Its protein is CASSFGLPQETQYF.

The CDR3 DNA reads as TGTGCCAGCAGCCCCCTAGACAGGGGTTTACACGAGCAGTACTTC. It encodes CASSPLDRGLHEQYF. The gene calls are TRBV11-3 and TRBJ2-7; 8 positions agree with TRBD1. V dropped 5 bases and J dropped 5; count of bases not matched to a gene: 11. Germline CDR1 and CDR2: SGHNT and YENEEA. CDR3 length: 15 residues.

V is TRBV10-3 and J is TRBJ1-2, with 7 bases matching TRBD1. Unmatched junction bases numbered 5, after V lost 8 bases and J lost 2 bases. The length of the CDR3 is 13 residues. CDR1 ENHRY and CDR2 SYGVKD come from the germline V gene. CDR3 protein: CAIGPGQNYGYTF. DNA for the CDR3: TGTGCCATCGGGCCGGGACAGAACTATGGCTACACCTTC.